The rows below give T cell receptor beta chains drawn from one sample of a study of PD-1 blockade in mismatch repair-deficient tumors. The table came from immunoSEQ multiplex PCR; TCRdb's copy has only in-frame clones and leaves some out. The data contain over 60,000 clones, around 88% of them singletons. Source: peripheral blood, taken 52 weeks after starting pembrolizumab. These receptors were taken from an adult with mismatch repair-deficient cancer. The CDR3 runs from the conserved cysteine through the conserved F or W. A D gene is named only where the DNA matches it firmly.

TRBJ2-3 | TRBV6-4 | TRBD2 | CASSDSTGGPDTQYF
TRBJ2-3 | TRBV28 | TRBD2 | CASSLGLAAGTDTQYF
TRBJ2-1 | TRBV7-6 | NA | CASSLLPGEGDEQFF
TRBJ2-1 | TRBV4-1 | TRBD2 | CASSPPGTSGSHPTYNEQFF
TRBJ2-1 | TRBV19 | NA | CASSIGGDYNEQFF
TRBJ2-7 | TRBV27 | TRBD1 | CASSSGGSLYEQYF
TRBJ2-3 | TRBV14 | NA | CASSQDPGDTQYF
TRBJ2-5 | TRBV30 | NA | CAWSVGAVRETQYF
TRBJ2-7 | TRBV6-1 | NA | CASSGRAYEQYF
TRBJ1-5 | TRBV18 | NA | CASSLTAGLGQYQPQHF
TRBJ1-1 | TRBV12-5 | NA | CASGLVEFGQHTEAFF
TRBJ2-5 | TRBV2 | NA | CASSAEETQYF
TRBJ1-1 | TRBV4-1 | NA | CAVGPGLGEEAFF
TRBJ2-3 | TRBV5-1 | TRBD1 | CASSGGQGADTQYF
TRBJ2-1 | TRBV5-5 | TRBD2 | CASSSLLAVSSYNEQFF
TRBJ2-5 | TRBV5-4 | NA | CASSGTNGQTRDQYF
TRBJ1-5 | TRBV19 | TRBD1 | CASSISTGGNQPQHF
TRBJ1-2 | TRBV28 | NA | CASSLNSGRGRFGYTF
TRBJ2-6 | TRBV5-1 | TRBD1 | CASSRTGEMSGANVLTF
TRBJ1-1 | TRBV28 | NA | CASSLFSWGDTEAFF
TRBJ1-2 | TRBV29-1 | TRBD1 | CSVGQGNGYTF
TRBJ1-5 | TRBV28 | NA | CASSSGVGGNQPQHF
TRBJ1-1 | TRBV2 | NA | CASSIENMNTEAFF
TRBJ2-7 | TRBV19 | NA | CASSEGGINTYEQYF
TRBJ1-3 | TRBV29-1 | NA | CSVCRVRGNTIYF